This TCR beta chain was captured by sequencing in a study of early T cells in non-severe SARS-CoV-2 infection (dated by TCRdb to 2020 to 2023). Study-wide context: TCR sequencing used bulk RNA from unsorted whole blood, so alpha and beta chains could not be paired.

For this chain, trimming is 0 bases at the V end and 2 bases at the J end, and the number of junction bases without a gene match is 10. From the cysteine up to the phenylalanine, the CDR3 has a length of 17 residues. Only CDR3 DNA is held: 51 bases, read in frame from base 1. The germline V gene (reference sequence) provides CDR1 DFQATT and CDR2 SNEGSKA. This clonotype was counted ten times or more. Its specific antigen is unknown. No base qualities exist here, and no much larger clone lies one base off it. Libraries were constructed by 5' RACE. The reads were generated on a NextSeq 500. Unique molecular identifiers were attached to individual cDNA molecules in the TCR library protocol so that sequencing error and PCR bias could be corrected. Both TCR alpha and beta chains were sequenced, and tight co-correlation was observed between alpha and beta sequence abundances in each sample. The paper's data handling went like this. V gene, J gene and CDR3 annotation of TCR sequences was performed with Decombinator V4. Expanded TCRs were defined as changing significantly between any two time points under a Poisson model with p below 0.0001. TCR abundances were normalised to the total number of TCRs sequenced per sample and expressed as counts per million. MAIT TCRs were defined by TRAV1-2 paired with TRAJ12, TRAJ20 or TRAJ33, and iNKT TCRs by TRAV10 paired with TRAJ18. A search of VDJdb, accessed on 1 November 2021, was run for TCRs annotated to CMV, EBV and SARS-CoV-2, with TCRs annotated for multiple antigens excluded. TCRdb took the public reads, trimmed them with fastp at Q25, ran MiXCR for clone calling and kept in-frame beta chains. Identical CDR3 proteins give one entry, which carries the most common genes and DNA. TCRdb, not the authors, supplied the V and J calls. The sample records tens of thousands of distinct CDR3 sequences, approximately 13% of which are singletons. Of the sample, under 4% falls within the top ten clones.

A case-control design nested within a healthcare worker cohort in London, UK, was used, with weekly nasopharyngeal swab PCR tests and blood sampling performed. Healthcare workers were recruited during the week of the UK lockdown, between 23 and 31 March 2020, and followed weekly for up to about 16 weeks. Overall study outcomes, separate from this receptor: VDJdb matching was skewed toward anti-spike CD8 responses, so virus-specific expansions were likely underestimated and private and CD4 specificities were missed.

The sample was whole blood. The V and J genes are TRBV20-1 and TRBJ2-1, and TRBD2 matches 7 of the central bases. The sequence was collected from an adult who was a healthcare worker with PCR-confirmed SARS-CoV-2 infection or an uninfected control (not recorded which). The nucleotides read TGCAGTGCTAGAGATAGGGACGGGAGGAGCCCCTACAATGAGCAGTTCTTC. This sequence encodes CSARDRDGRSPYNEQFF.